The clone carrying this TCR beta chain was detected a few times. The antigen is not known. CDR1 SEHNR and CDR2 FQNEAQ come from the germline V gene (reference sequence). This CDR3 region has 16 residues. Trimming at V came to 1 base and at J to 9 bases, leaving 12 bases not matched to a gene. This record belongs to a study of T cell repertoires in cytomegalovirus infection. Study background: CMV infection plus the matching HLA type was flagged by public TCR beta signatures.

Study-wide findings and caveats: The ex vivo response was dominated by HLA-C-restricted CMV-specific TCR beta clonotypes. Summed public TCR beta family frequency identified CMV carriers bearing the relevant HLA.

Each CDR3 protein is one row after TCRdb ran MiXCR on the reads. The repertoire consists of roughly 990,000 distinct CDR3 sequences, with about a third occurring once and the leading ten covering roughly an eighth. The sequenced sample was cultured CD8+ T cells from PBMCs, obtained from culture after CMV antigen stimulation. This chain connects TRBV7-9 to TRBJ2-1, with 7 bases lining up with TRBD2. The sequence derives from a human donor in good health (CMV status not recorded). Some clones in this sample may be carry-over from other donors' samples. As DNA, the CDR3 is TGTGCCAGCAGCTTAGTGGCTAGCGGTAATGGAGGTGAGCAGTTCTTC. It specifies CASSLVASGNGGEQFF. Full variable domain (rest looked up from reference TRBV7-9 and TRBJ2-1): DTGVSQNPRHKITKRGQNVTFRCDPISEHNRLYWYRQTLGQGPEFLTYFQNEAQLEKSRLLSDRFSAERPKGSFSTLEIQRTEQGDSAMYLCASSLVASGNGGEQFFGPGTRLTVL.